This entry lists 8 T cell receptor beta chains sequenced from one sample in a study of blood T cells in healthy people across ages. The authors ran a second PCR of roughly 6 to 12 cycles using a sample-barcoded 5' primer and a J-beta primer mix. TCRdb ran MiXCR on the 5' RACE reads and lists one entry per CDR3 protein. The top ten clones hold approximately 2.1% of a sample with over 1.5 million distinct CDR3 sequences, about 50% of them seen once. Sample: blood. The receptors were gathered from a woman in her thirties or forties in good health.

The chain has TRBV10-3 and TRBJ2-1; TRBD2 matches 13 bases. CDR1 is ENHRY and CDR2 is SYGVKD in the germline V gene. V dropped 2 bases and J dropped 7; count of bases not matched to a gene: 8. This CDR3 comprises 17 residues. The CDR3 here is CAISEAPTSGGANEQFF. The CDR3 DNA sequence: TGTGCCATCAGTGAGGCCCCTACTAGCGGGGGGGCAAATGAGCAGTTCTTC.

This chain links TRBV6-5 with TRBJ2-1; D unresolved. From germline, CDR1 is MNHEY and CDR2 SVGAGI. The CDR3 consists of 14 residues. V was pared by 2 bases and J by 6 bases, with 11 bases between. The CDR3, as DNA: TGTGCCAGCAGTTACAAGGGTCGGACCAATGAGCAGTTCTTC. The encoded protein is CASSYKGRTNEQFF.

In its sample, this clonotype was seen a few times. V usage is TRBV7-9 and J usage is TRBJ1-2; D is ambiguous. Deletions cut 5 bases from V and 4 bases from J, with 14 bases between. The CDR3 loop spans 14 amino acids. The germline V gene encodes CDR1 SEHNR and CDR2 FQNEAQ (reference sequence). The CDR3 nucleotides are TGTGCCAGCAGCCTGCCGGGCCAGAGCTATGGCTACACCTTC. The encoded protein is CASSLPGQSYGYTF.

In its sample, this clonotype was seen a few times. The chain is built from TRBV7-2 and TRBJ2-5; D call uncertain. Germline CDR1 reads SGHTA; CDR2 reads FQGNSA. The CDR3 spans 14 residues. Trimming left V 6 bases short and J 2 bases short, with 13 bases between. The CDR3 sequence: CASSRSSSQETQYF. The CDR3 bases are TGTGCCAGCAGTCGCAGCTCATCACAAGAGACCCAGTACTTC.

J is TRBJ1-5 and V is TRBV7-2; D might be TRBD1 (6 bases). CDR1 is SGHTA, CDR2 FQGNSA, per germline. V gave up 1 base and J gave up 0 bases, with 10 bases separating them. This CDR3 has 16 residues. The CDR3 nucleotides read TGTGCCAGCAGCTTAGTAGGGACAAATAGCAATCAGCCCCAGCATTTT. This codes for CASSLVGTNSNQPQHF. Complete variable domain (other parts from reference TRBV7-2 and TRBJ1-5): GAGVSQSPSNKVTEKGKDVELRCDPISGHTALYWYRQSLGQGLEFLIYFQGNSAPDKSGLPSDRFSAERTGGSVSTLTIQRTQQEDSAVYLCASSLVGTNSNQPQHFGDGTRLSIL.

V gene TRBV20-1 combines with J gene TRBJ2-7; D unclear. There are 12 residues in the CDR3. The V end lost 7 bases, the J end lost 0 bases, and 10 bases lay between the germline ends. Germline loops: CDR1 DFQATT, CDR2 SNEGSKA (reference sequence). In DNA, the CDR3 is TGCAGTGTCGAAAAAAACTCCTACGAGCAGTACTTC. Translation: CSVEKNSYEQYF.

This clonotype was seen more than once but under ten times. The V gene is TRBV11-2, the J gene TRBJ2-5, with 8 bases aligning to TRBD2. The CDR3 sequence is 18 residues long. CDR1 and CDR2 from the germline V gene are SGHAT and FQNNGV. Unmatched junction bases numbered 20, after V lost 4 bases and J lost 7 bases. CDR3 protein: CASSSRDFGGARLGTQYF. The DNA of the CDR3 is TGTGCCAGCAGCTCCAGGGATTTCGGGGGGGCCAGACTCGGGACCCAGTACTTC.

In regard to this clonotype: A read error may be the cause here, since a much bigger clone is one base away. The chain has TRBV4-1 and TRBJ2-7; a possible D gene is TRBD1 (5 bases). CDR3 length equals 15 residues. Germline V gene lookup returns CDR1 MGHRA and CDR2 YSYEKL. With 3 bases removed from V and 10 bases from J, the gap between germline ends came to 22 bases. The CDR3 DNA is TGCGCCAGCAGCCAGGACCCGACAGCCGTCGACGTTCAGTACTTC. Residues: CASSQDPTAVDVQYF.